Listed below are T cell receptor beta chains from one sample, sequenced in a study of human T cells and chemical hapten exposure. In TCRdb, the RACE reads were re-called with MiXCR into one record per CDR3 protein. The sample holds about 350,000 distinct CDR3 sequences, roughly 6% seen once. The sequencing used whole blood, collected in connection with sensitization to the hapten diphenylcyclopropenone (DPC). The origin of the receptors is a woman in her late teens or twenties with alopecia areata. Some clones in this sample may be carry-over from other donors' samples. Both conserved end residues are part of each CDR3. D genes are given only for firm matches. Rows may omit the clone size; those that give it use once, few, many or a size class.

V gene	clone size	D gene	J gene	CDR3 DNA	CDR3 protein
TRBV20-1	few	NA	TRBJ1-6	TGCAGTGCTAGAGATCGGGAAGGGTTAAGCTCCTATAATTCACCCCTCCACTTT	CSARDREGLSSYNSPLHF
TRBV18	NA	TRBD2	TRBJ2-7	TGTGCCAGCTCTCTCAGCGGGGGGGCCAGCGAGCAGTACTTC	CASSLSGGASEQYF
TRBV29-1	many	TRBD1	TRBJ1-3	TGCAGCGTCGCCGGACAGGCTGGAAACACCATATATTTT	CSVAGQAGNTIYF
TRBV12-3/TRBV12-4	many	NA	TRBJ2-3	TGTGCCAGCAGTTTACTAGGTTTTCCTAGCACAGATACGCAGTATTTT	CASSLLGFPSTDTQYF
TRBV12-3/TRBV12-4	NA	NA	TRBJ1-5	TGTGCCAGCAGTTTACAAGGGCCCCAGCATTTT	CASSLQGPQHF
TRBV7-8	many	NA	TRBJ1-5	TGTGCCAGCAGCTTAGCCCCTTTCTACGGCGATCAGCCCCAGCATTTT	CASSLAPFYGDQPQHF
TRBV6-2/TRBV6-3	few	TRBD1	TRBJ2-4	TGTGCCAGCACCAACGGGGGACAGGGGGCTCTCCAAAACATTCAGTACTTC	CASTNGGQGALQNIQYF
TRBV18	few	NA	TRBJ1-1	TGTGCCAGCTCACCACAAAGTGGCACTGAAGCTTTCTTT	CASSPQSGTEAFF
TRBV25-1	NA	NA	TRBJ2-2	TGTGCCAGCAGTGCACCACACAGGGAGAAAACCGGGGAGCTGTTTTTT	CASSAPHREKTGELFF
TRBV6-5	many	NA	TRBJ1-4	TGTGCCAGCAGTTACAGTCCAACTAATGAAAAACTGTTTTTT	CASSYSPTNEKLFF
TRBV4-3	NA	NA	TRBJ2-2	TGCGCCAGCAGCCGTACGAACACCGGGGAGCTGTTTTTT	CASSRTNTGELFF
TRBV7-3	few	TRBD2	TRBJ2-3	TGTGCCAGCAGCTTCAGCGGGGGGCACTCAGATACGCAGTATTTT	CASSFSGGHSDTQYF
TRBV12-3/TRBV12-4	many	NA	TRBJ1-2	TGTGCCAGCAGCCCGTTCCGGGACCACTATGGCTACACCTTC	CASSPFRDHYGYTF
TRBV12-3/TRBV12-4	NA	TRBD2	TRBJ2-3	TGTGCCAGCAGGGTATTAGGGACTCCCACGGGAGGGCAGTATTTT	CASRVLGTPTGGQYF
TRBV4-3	many	TRBD1	TRBJ2-7	TGCGCCAGCAGCCAAAACGCCGGGACAGGGGGTGTCTGGGGCCGCGAGCAGTACTTC	CASSQNAGTGGVWGREQYF
TRBV5-1	few	TRBD2	TRBJ2-5	TGCGCCAGCAGCTCCCCCCAAGCGGGGGGGGGAGAGACCCAGTACTTC	CASSSPQAGGGETQYF
TRBV7-2	NA	TRBD2	TRBJ2-4	TGTGCCAGCAGAGAGACTAGCGGGGGGGCCAAAAACATTCAGTACTTC	CASRETSGGAKNIQYF
TRBV20-1	many	NA	TRBJ1-5	TGCAGTGCTAGAGTGGCGGGGAAACAGCCCCAGCATTTT	CSARVAGKQPQHF
TRBV27	many	TRBD2	TRBJ2-3	TGTGCCAGCAGTTACGGGGGGGGTCGGATCGGGGCGCAGTATTTT	CASSYGGGRIGAQYF
TRBV7-9	NA	NA	TRBJ1-1	TGTGCCAGCAGCCCCCGGACCCTCACCTCGAACACTGAAGCTTTCTTT	CASSPRTLTSNTEAFF
TRBV27	many	TRBD1	TRBJ1-1	TGTGCCAGCAGTGCCTACAGGGGGCGCACTGAAGCTTTCTTT	CASSAYRGRTEAFF
TRBV10-3	many	NA	TRBJ2-1	TGTGCCATCAGTGAGTCCAGGAATTTGGACAATGAGCAGTTCTTC	CAISESRNLDNEQFF
TRBV7-2	NA	NA	TRBJ1-5	TGTGCCAGCAGCTTAGTCCGGAACAATCAGCCCCAGCATTTT	CASSLVRNNQPQHF
TRBV14	many	NA	TRBJ1-3	TGTGCCAGCAGCCAAACTGGAAACACCATATATTTT	CASSQTGNTIYF
TRBV4-3	once	NA	TRBJ2-1	TGCGCCAGCAGCTCGGACGCCTACAATGAGCAGTTCTTC	CASSSDAYNEQFF
TRBV20-1	many	NA	TRBJ2-3	TGCAGTGCCACCGTGCGGACAGATACGCAGTATTTT	CSATVRTDTQYF
TRBV7-2	many	NA	TRBJ2-1	TGTGCCAGCAGCTTAGAGGGAGGGCAGGGGAACCGATACAATGAGCAGTTCTTC	CASSLEGGQGNRYNEQFF
TRBV6-5	few	TRBD2	TRBJ2-7	TGTGCCAGCAGTTACGACCGGGGGGGCCCCTACGAGCAGTACTTC	CASSYDRGGPYEQYF